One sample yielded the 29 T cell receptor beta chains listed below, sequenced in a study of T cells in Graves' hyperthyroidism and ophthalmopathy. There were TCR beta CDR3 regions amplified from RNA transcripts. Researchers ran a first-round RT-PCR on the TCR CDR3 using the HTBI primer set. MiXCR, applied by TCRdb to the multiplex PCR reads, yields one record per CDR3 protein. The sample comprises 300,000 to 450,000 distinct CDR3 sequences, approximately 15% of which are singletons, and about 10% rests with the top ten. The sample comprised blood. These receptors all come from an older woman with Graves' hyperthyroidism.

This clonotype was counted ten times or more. CDR3 DNA: TGTGCCAGCAGATCCGGGACTAGCGGGAGGGATGAGCAGTTCTTC. Protein sequence: CASRSGTSGRDEQFF. This chain connects TRBV27 to TRBJ2-1; 16 bases match TRBD2. Per germline, CDR1 MNHEY and CDR2 SMNVEV (reference sequence). This CDR3 is 15 amino acids long. With V trimmed by 6 bases and J by 8 bases, 4 bases remained unmatched.

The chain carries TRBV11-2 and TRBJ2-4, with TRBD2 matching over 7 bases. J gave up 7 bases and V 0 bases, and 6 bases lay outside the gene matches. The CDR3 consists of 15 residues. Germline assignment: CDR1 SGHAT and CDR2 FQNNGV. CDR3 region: CASSLETSVENIQYF. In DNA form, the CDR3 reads TGTGCCAGCAGCTTAGAAACTAGCGTAGAGAACATTCAGTACTTC.

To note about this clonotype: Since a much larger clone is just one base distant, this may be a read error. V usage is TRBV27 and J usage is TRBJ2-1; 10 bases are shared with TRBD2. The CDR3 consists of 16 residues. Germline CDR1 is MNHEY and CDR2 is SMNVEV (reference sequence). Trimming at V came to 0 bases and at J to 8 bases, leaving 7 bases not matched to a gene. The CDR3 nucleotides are TGTGCCAGCAGTTTATCGGCTAGCGGGAGATCCCATGAGCAGTTCTTC. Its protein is CASSLSASGRSHEQFF.

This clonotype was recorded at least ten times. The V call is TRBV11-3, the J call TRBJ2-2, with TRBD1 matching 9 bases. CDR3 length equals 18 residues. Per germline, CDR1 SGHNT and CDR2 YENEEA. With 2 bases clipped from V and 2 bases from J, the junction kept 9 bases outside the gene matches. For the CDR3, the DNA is TGTGCCAGCAGCTTAACCTGGGGGACAGGGCCAAACACCGGGGAGCTGTTTTTT. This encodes CASSLTWGTGPNTGELFF.

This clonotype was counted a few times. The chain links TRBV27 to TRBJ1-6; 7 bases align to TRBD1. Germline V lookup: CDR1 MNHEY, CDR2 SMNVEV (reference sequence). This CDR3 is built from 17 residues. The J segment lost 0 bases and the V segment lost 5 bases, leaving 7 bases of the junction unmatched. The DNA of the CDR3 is TGTGCCAGCAGTCCCACGACAGGGAGCTCCTATAATTCACCCCTCCACTTT. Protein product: CASSPTTGSSYNSPLHF.

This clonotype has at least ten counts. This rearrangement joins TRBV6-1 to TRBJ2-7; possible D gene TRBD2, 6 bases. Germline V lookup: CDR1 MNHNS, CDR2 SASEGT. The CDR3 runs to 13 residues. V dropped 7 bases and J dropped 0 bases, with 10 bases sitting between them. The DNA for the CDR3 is TGTGCCAGCACTAGCGCCGTCTCCTACGAGCAGTACTTC. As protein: CASTSAVSYEQYF.

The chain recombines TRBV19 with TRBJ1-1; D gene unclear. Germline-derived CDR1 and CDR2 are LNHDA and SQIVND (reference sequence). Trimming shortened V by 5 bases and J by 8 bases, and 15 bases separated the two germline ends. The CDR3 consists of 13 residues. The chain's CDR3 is CASSPNYRGEAFF. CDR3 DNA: TGTGCCAGTAGTCCCAATTACAGAGGAGAAGCTTTCTTT.

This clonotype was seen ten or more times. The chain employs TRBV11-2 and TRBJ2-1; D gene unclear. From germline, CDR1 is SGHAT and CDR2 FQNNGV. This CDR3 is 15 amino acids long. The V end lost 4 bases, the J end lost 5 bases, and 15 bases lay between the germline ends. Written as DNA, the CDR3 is TGTGCCAGCAGCTCCCCCGCTAACAGACACAATGAGCAGTTCTTC. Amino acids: CASSSPANRHNEQFF.

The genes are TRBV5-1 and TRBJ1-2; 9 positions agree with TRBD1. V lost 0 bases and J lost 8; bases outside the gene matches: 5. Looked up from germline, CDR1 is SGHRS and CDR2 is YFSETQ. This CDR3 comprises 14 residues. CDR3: CASSLDGTGRGYTF. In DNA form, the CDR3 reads TGCGCCAGCAGCTTGGACGGGACAGGGAGAGGCTACACCTTC.

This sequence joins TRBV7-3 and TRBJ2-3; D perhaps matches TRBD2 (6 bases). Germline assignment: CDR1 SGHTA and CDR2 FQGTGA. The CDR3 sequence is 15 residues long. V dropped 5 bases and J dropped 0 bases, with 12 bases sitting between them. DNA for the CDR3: TGTGCCAGCAGCCCCGGGACTTCAAGCACAGATACGCAGTATTTT. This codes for CASSPGTSSTDTQYF.

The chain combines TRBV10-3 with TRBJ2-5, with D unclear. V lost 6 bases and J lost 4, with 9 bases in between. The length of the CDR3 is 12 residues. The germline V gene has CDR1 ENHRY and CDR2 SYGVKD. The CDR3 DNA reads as TGTGCCATCAGGGAATTCGGAGAGACCCAGTACTTC. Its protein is CAIREFGETQYF.

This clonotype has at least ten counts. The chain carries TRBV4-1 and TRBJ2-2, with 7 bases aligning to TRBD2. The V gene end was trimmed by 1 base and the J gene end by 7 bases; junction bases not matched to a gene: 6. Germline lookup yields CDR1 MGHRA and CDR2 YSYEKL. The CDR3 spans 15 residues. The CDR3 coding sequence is TGCGCCAGCAGCCAAGCGGGAGGTTGGGTCGGGGAGCTGTTTTTT. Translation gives CASSQAGGWVGELFF.

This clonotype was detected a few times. The CDR3 DNA sequence: TGCGCCAGCAGCTTGGTCGGGGGCGGCACAGATACGCAGTATTTT. Protein: CASSLVGGGTDTQYF. The V and J genes are TRBV5-1 and TRBJ2-3; D tentatively reads TRBD1 or TRBD2 (6 bases each). The CDR3 runs 15 residues. Germline CDR1 is SGHRS and CDR2 is YFSETQ. V gave up 0 bases and J gave up 1 base, with 9 bases separating them.

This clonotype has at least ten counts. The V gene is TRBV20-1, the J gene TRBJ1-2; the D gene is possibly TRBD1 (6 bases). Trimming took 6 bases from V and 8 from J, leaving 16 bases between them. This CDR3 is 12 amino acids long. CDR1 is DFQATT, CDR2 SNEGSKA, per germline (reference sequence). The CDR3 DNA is TGCAGTGCGGAAGGGGGGACTGGAGGCTACACCTTC. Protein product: CSAEGGTGGYTF.

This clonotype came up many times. CDR3 nucleotides: TGTGCCAGCAGCCCCGTCAGTAGCGAGCAGACCCAGTACTTC. It is translated as CASSPVSSEQTQYF. This chain joins TRBV28 and TRBJ2-5; D may be TRBD2 (5 bases). CDR1 is MDHEN and CDR2 is SYDVKM in the germline V gene. This CDR3 has 14 amino acids. V lost 6 bases, J lost 6 bases, and 17 bases lay in between.

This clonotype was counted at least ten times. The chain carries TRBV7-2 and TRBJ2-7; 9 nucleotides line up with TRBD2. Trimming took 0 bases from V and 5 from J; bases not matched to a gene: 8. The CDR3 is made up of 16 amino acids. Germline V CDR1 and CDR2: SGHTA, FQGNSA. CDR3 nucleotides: TGTGCCAGCAGCTTAGCGAGGGCTAGCGGGACCCACGAGCAGTACTTC. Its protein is CASSLARASGTHEQYF.

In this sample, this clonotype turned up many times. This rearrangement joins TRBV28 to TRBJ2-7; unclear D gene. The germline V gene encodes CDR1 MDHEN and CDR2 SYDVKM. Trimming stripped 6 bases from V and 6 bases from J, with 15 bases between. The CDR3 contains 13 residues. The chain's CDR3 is CASSPRALAEQYF. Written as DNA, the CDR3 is TGTGCCAGCAGCCCCAGAGCCCTCGCCGAGCAGTACTTC.

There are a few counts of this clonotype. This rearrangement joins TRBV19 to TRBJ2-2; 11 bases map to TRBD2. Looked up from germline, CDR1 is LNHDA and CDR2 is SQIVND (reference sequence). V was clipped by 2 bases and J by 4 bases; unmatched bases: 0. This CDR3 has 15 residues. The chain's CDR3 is CASSILAGGTGELFF. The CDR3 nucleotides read TGTGCCAGTAGTATACTAGCGGGAGGCACCGGGGAGCTGTTTTTT.

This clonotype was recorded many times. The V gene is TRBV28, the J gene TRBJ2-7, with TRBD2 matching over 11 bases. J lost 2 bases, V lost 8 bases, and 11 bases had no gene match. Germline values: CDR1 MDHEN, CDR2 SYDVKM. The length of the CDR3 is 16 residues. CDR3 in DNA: TGTGCCAGCGGGCCGGAGGGGACTAGCGGTACCTACGAGCAGTACTTC. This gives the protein CASGPEGTSGTYEQYF.

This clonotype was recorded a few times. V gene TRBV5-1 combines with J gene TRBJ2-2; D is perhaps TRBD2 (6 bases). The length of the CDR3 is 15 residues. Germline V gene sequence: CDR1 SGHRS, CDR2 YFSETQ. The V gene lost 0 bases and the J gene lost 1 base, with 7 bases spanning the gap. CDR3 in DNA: TGCGCCAGCAGCTTGGACGGGGGGAACACCGGGGAGCTGTTTTTT. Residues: CASSLDGGNTGELFF.

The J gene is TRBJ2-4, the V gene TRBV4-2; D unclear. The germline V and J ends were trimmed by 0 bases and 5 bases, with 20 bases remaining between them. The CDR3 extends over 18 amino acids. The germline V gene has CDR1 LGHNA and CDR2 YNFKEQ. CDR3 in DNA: TGTGCCAGCAGCCAAGAAAGAGGCTTTGGCGCGAGCGAAAACATTCAGTACTTC. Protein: CASSQERGFGASENIQYF.

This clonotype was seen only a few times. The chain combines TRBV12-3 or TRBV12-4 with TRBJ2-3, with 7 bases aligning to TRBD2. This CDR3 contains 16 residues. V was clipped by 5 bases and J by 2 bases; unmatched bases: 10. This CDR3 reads CASSNRASGNTDTQYF. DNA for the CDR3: TGTGCCAGCAGTAATCGGGCTAGCGGCAACACAGATACGCAGTATTTT.

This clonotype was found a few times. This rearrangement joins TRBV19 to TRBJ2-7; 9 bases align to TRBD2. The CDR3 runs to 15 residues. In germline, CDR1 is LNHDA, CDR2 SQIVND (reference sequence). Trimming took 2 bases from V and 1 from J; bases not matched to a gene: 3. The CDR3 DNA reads TGTGCCAGTAGTATAAGCGGGAGGAATTCCTACGAGCAGTACTTC. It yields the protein CASSISGRNSYEQYF.

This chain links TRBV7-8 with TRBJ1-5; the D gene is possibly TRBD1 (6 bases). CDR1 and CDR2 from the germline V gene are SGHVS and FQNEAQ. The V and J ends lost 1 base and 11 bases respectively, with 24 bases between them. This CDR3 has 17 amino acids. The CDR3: CASSLGSDGRGKGAQHF. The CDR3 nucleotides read TGTGCCAGCAGCTTAGGGTCGGATGGGAGGGGGAAAGGGGCCCAGCATTTT.

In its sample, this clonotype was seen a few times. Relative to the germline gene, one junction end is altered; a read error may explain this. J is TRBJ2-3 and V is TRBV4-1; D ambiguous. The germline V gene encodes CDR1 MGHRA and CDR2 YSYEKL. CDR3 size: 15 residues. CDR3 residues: CANSQDDESTDTQYF. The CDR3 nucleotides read TGCGCCAACAGCCAAGATGACGAAAGCACAGATACGCAGTATTTT.

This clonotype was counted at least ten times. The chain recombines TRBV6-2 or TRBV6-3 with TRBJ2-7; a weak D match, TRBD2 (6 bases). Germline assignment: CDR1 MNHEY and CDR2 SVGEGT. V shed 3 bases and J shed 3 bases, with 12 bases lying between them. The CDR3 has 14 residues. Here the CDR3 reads CASSYQRRDYEQYF. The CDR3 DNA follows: TGTGCCAGCAGTTATCAGCGGAGGGACTACGAGCAGTACTTC.

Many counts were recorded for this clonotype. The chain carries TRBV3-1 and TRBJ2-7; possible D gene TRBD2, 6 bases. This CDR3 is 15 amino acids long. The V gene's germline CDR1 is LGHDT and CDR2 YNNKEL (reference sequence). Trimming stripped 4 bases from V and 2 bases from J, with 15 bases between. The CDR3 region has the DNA TGTGCCAGCAGCCTTAGGGACTCAACGACCTACGAGCAGTACTTC. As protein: CASSLRDSTTYEQYF.

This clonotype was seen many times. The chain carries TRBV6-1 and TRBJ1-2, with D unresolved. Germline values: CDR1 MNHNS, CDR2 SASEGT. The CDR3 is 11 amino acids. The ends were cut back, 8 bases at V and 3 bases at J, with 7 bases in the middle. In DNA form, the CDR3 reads TGTGCCAGCTCTTGGTACTATGGCTACACCTTC. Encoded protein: CASSWYYGYTF.

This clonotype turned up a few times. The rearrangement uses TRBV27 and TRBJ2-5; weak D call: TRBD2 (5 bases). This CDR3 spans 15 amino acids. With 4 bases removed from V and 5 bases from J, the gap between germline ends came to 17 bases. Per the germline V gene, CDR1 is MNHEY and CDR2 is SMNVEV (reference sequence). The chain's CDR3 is CASSSPVGVRETQYF. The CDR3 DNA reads TGTGCCAGCAGTTCCCCAGTCGGGGTTCGGGAGACCCAGTACTTC.